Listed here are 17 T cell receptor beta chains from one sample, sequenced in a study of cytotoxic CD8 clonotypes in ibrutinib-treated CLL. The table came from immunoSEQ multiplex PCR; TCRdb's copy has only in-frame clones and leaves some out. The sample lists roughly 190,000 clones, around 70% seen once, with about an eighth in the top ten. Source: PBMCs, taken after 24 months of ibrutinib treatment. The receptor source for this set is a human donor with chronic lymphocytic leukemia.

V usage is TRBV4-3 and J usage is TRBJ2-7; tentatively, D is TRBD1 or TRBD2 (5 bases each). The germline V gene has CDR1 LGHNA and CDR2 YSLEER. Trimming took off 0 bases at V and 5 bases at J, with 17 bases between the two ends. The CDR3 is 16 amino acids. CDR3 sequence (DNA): TGCGCCAGCAGCCAAGATTTCCCGATCGGGGCCCACGAGCAGTACTTC. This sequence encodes CASSQDFPIGAHEQYF.

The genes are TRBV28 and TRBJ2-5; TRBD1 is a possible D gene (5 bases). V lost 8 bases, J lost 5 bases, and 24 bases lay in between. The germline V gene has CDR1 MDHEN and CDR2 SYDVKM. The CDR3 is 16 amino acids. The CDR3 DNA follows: TGTGCCAGCGGAGAAGCAGGGTTAGCTGGGGCGGAGACCCAGTACTTC. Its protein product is CASGEAGLAGAETQYF.

In nucleotides, the CDR3 is TGCAGCGTTGCGGGACAGAACTACGAGCAGTACTTC. It codes for CSVAGQNYEQYF. The chain uses TRBV29-1 and TRBJ2-7, with 7 bases identical to TRBD1. The CDR3 totals 12 residues. Looked up from germline, CDR1 is SQVTM and CDR2 is ANQGSEA. The junction had 3 bases not matched to a gene; V was cut back by 4 bases and J by 3 bases.

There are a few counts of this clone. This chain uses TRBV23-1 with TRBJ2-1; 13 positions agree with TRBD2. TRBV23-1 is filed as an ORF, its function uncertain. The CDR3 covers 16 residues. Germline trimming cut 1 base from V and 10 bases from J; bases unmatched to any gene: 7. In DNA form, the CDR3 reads TGCGCCAGCAGTCAATGGACTAGCGGGAGATCAAGAGAGCAGTTCTTC. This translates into CASSQWTSGRSREQFF.

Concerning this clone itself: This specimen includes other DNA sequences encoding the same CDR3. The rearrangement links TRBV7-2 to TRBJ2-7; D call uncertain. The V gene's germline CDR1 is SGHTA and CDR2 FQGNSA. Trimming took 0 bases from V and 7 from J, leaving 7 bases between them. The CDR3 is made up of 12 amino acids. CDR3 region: CASSLAGWEQYF. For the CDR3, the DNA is TGTGCCAGCAGCTTAGCGGGGTGGGAGCAGTACTTC.

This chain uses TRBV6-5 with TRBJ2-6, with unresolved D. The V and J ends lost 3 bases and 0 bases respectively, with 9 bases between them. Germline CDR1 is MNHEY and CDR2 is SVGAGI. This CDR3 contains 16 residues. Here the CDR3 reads CASSYLVGSGANVLTF. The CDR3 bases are TGTGCCAGCAGTTATTTGGTCGGCTCTGGGGCCAACGTCCTGACTTTC.

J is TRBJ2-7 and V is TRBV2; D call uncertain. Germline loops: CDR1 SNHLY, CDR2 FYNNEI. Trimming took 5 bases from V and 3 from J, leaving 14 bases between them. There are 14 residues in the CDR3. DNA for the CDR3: TGTGCCAGCAGTTCGCCGGGCCTAAACTACGAGCAGTACTTC. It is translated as CASSSPGLNYEQYF.

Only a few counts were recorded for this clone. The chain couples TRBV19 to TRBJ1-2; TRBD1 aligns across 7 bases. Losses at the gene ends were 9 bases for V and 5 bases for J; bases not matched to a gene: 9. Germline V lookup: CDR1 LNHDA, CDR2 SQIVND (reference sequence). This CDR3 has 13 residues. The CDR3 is CASLQGIEYGYTF. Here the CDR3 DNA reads TGTGCCAGCTTACAGGGGATCGAGTATGGCTACACCTTC.

The CDR3 here is CASRMTSGRWNEQFF. Written as DNA, the CDR3 is TGTGCCAGCAGAATGACTAGCGGGAGGTGGAATGAGCAGTTCTTC. V and J are TRBV6-5 and TRBJ2-1, with TRBD2 matching 13 bases. Germline V gives CDR1 MNHEY, CDR2 SVGAGI. The V gene end was trimmed by 6 bases and the J gene end by 7 bases; junction bases not matched to a gene: 6. CDR3 length: 15 residues.

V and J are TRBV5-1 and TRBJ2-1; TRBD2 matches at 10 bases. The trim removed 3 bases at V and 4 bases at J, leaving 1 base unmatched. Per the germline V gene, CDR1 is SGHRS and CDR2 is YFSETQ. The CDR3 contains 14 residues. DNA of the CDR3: TGCGCCAGCAGCTGGACTAGCGGTTACAATGAGCAGTTCTTC. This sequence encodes CASSWTSGYNEQFF.

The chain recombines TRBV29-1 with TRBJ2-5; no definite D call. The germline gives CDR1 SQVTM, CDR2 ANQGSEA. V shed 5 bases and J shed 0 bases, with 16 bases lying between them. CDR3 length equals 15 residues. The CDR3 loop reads CSVHPANGNQETQYF. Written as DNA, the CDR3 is TGCAGCGTTCACCCCGCCAATGGGAACCAAGAGACCCAGTACTTC.

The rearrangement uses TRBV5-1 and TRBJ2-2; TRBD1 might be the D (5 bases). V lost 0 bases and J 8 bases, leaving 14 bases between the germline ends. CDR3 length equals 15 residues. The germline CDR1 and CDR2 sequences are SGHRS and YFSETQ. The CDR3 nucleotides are TGCGCCAGCAGCTTGGCAAGGCAGGGCGATGGGGAGCTGTTTTTT. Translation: CASSLARQGDGELFF.

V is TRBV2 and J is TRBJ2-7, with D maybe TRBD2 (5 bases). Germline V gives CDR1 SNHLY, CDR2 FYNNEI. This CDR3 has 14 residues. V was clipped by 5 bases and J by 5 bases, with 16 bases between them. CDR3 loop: CASSSEGRAHEQYF. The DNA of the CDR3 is TGTGCCAGCAGTAGTGAAGGGAGAGCCCACGAGCAGTACTTC.

The CDR3 coding sequence is TGTGCCACCAGCAGAGCTGCAGAAAACTATGGCTACACCTTC. Residues: CATSRAAENYGYTF. V usage is TRBV15 and J usage is TRBJ1-2; no firm D call. CDR3 length: 14 residues. Germline V gene sequence: CDR1 LNHNV, CDR2 YYDKDF (reference sequence). V lost 1 base, J lost 2 bases, and 8 bases lay in between.

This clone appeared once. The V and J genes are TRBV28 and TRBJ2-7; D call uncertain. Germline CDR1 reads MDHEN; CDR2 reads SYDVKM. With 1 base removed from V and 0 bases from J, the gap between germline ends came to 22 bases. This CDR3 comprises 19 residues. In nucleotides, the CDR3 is TGTGCCAGCAGTTTATTTTTCACGATTAAAGACCAGCCCTCCTACGAGCAGTACTTC. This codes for CASSLFFTIKDQPSYEQYF.

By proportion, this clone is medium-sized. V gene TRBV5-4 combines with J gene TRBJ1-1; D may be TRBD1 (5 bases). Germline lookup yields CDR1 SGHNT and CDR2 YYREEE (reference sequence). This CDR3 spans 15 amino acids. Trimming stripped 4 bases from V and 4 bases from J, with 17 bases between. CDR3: CASSLYLGGITEAFF. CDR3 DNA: TGTGCCAGCAGCCTGTACCTTGGGGGGATCACTGAAGCTTTCTTT.

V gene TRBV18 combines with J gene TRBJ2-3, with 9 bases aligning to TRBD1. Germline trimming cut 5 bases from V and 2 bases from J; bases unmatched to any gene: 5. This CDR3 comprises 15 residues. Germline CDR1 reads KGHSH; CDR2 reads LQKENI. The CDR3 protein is CASSKRTGDTDTQYF. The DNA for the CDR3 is TGTGCCAGCTCAAAACGGACAGGGGACACAGATACGCAGTATTTT.